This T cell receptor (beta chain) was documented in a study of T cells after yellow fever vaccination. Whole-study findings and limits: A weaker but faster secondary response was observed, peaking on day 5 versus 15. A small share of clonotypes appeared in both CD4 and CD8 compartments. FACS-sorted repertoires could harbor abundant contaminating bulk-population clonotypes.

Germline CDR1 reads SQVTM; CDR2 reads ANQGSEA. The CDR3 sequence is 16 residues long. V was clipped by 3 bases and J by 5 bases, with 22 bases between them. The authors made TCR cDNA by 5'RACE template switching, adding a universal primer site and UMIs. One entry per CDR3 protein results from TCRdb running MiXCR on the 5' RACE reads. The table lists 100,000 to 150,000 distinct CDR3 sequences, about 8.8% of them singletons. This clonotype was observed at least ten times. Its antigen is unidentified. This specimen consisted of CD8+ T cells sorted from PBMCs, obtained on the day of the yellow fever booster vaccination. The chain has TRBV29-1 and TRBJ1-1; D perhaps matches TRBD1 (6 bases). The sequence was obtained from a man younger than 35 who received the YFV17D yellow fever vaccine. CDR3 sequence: CSVEGDMWGKVTEAFF. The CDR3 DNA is TGCAGCGTTGAGGGGGACATGTGGGGGAAGGTGACTGAAGCTTTCTTT.